This T cell receptor beta chain was captured in a study of long-term antiretroviral therapy in people with HIV. Study details: The 2015 immediate-ART recommendation was preceded by the earliest samples by about a decade.

HIV-positive participants all received treatment in the United States. This clone has only a few counts. The CDR3 totals 12 residues. The germline V and J ends were trimmed by 1 base and 8 bases, with 6 bases remaining between them. The germline CDR1 and CDR2 sequences are SGHNT and YYREEE (reference sequence). An immunoSEQ assay, version v3.0, was performed at survey level. A per-sample goal of about 40,000-50,000 T-cell genomes was targeted by sequencing. The assay was immunoSEQ multiplex PCR, and TCRdb's table has in-frame clones only and misses some. The sample lists some 19,000 clones, roughly 84% seen once, with approximately 8% in the top ten.

V gene TRBV5-4 combines with J gene TRBJ1-4; D not certain. The clonotype was recovered from a young man with HIV. The material sequenced was unsorted PBMCs, taken 0.9 years after starting antiretroviral therapy. CDR3 loop: CASSLRGEKLFF. The DNA for the CDR3 is TGTGCCAGCAGCTTGAGAGGAGAAAAACTGTTTTTT. Based on the CDR3 plus reference TRBV5-4 and TRBJ1-4, the full variable domain is ETGVTQSPTHLIKTRGQQVTLRCSSQSGHNTVSWYQQALGQGPQFIFQYYREEENGRGNFPPRFSGLQFPNYSSELNVNALELDDSALYLCASSLRGEKLFFGSGTQLSVL.